The rows below give T cell receptor beta chains drawn from one sample of a study of CD4 and CD8 cells across lung adenocarcinoma regions. One entry per CDR3 protein, called by TCRdb with MiXCR from the PCR reads. In the table there are some 20,000 distinct CDR3 sequences, around 59% of which are singletons. Sequencing was carried out using CD8+ T cells from the center of a lung tumor. These receptors were taken from a female donor with lung adenocarcinoma. The CD4 and CD8 labels of this study may be unreliable. The CDR3 runs from the conserved cysteine through the conserved F or W. Fields, in order: D gene, J gene, clone size, V gene, CDR3 DNA, CDR3 protein. D genes are given only for firm matches. Clone size is shown for a subset of rows, as once, few, many or a class of expanded clone.

- TRBJ2-2 - TRBV4-1 TGCGCCAGCAGCCAGGTGCCGCTACGGAACACCGGGGAGCTGTTTTTT CASSQVPLRNTGELFF
TRBD2 TRBJ2-2 medium-sized TRBV10-1 TGCGCCAGCAGTGAGTCGAAAAGGACTAGCGGGAGGGAGGTCGGGGAGCTGTTTTTT CASSESKRTSGREVGELFF
TRBD2 TRBJ2-3 few TRBV6-1 TGTGCCAGCAGTCGTCGACTAGCGGGAGGGCTGGCAGATACGCAGTATTTT CASSRRLAGGLADTQYF
TRBD2 TRBJ2-1 few TRBV9 TGTGCCAGCAGCGTAGGTTCGACTAGCGGGGGTTCCTACAATGAGCAGTTCTTC CASSVGSTSGGSYNEQFF
- TRBJ2-1 - TRBV5-1 TGCGCCAGCAGCTTGGAAGCAGGCGAGCAGTTCTTC CASSLEAGEQFF
TRBD1 TRBJ2-5 few TRBV6-2/TRBV6-3 TGTGCCAGCAGTTGGACAGGGGAAGAGACCCAGTACTTC CASSWTGEETQYF
- TRBJ2-3 few TRBV9 TGTGCCAGCAGCGTAACTTTAGCGGATACGCAGTATTTT CASSVTLADTQYF
TRBD1 TRBJ2-5 - TRBV10-1 TGCGCCAGCAGTGATGGGACAGGGGGCGCGGAGACCCAGTACTTC CASSDGTGGAETQYF
- TRBJ1-2 few TRBV27 TGTGCCAGCAGGTCGGCAGAGAAACGTTATGGCTACACCTTC CASRSAEKRYGYTF
- TRBJ2-5 many TRBV7-2 TGTGCCAGCAGCTTAGCGAACGTAAGCCCCCAGTACTTC CASSLANVSPQYF
- TRBJ2-5 once TRBV6-1 TGTGCCGGCAGCTGGGGCCGGGACCAAGAGATCCAGTACTTC CAGSWGRDQEIQYF
- TRBJ2-3 - TRBV10-1 TGCGCCCGCAAGGGGCTCGGGGGAGGTGAGACAGAGACGCAGTATTTT CARKGLGGGETETQYF
- TRBJ2-7 - TRBV6-1 TGTGCCAGCACCCGGGACCTCTCCTACGAGCAGTACTTC CASTRDLSYEQYF
TRBD2 TRBJ2-1 - TRBV10-1 TGCGCCAGCAGTTCATGGAGCGGGAATCGATCCAAGGAGCAGTTTTTC CASSSWSGNRSKEQFF
- TRBJ2-3 many TRBV4-1 TGCGCCAGCAGCCAAGTCCCCGGCCGTGGGAGCACAGATACGCAGTATTTT CASSQVPGRGSTDTQYF
TRBD2 TRBJ2-7 - TRBV6-5 TGTGCCAGCAGTTACGCGAGCGGGAACTACGAGCAGTACTTC CASSYASGNYEQYF
- TRBJ2-5 once TRBV10-2 TGCGCCAGCAGTACGACGGGCCGTGACCAAGAGACGCAGTACTTC CASSTTGRDQETQYF
- TRBJ2-7 - TRBV6-1 TGTGCCAGCAGTGAAAGGGGCAGCTCCTACGAGCAGTACTTC CASSERGSSYEQYF
TRBD2 TRBJ2-7 - TRBV6-5 TGTGCCAGCAGTTACTCCGGGGCTAGCGGGAGGGCCTACGAGCAGTACTTC CASSYSGASGRAYEQYF
TRBD2 TRBJ2-1 once TRBV6-5 TGTGCCAGCAGTTTTCGGACTAGCGGGAGGGGCAATGAGCAGTTCTTC CASSFRTSGRGNEQFF
- TRBJ2-3 many TRBV7-2 TGTGCCAGCAGCCGAATACTCACAGATACGCAGTATTTT CASSRILTDTQYF
TRBD1 TRBJ2-2 - TRBV6-1 TGTGCCAGCCGCCACAGGGGGCGATGGACCGGGGAGCTGTTTTTT CASRHRGRWTGELFF
- TRBJ1-5 many TRBV12-3/TRBV12-4 TGTGCCAGCATGGGAAAGCGGAGGGATCAGCCCCAGCATTTT CASMGKRRDQPQHF